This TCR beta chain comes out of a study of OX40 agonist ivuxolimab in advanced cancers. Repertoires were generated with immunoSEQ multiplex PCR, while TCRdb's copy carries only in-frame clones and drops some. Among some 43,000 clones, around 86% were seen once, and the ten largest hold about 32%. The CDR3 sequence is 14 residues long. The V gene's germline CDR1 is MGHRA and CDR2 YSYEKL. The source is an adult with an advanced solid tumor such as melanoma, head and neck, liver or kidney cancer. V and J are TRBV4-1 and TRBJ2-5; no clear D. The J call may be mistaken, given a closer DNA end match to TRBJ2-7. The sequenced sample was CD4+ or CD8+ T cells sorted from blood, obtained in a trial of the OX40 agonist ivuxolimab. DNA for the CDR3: TGCGCCAGCAGCCAAGGCGGCTACCCATACGAGCAGTACTTC. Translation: CASSQGGYPYEQYF.